This T cell receptor beta chain was documented in a study of shared clonotypes between healthy human individuals. Findings of the study overall: Clonotype sharing across a few donors was observed for 4% to 6.5% of naive CD4 clonotypes. Non-shared clonotypes displayed generation probabilities falling below those of clonotypes present in all four donors.

As defined, naive CD8 cells were CD45RO-negative and positively selected for CCR7, with terminally differentiated effector memory CD45RA+ cells excluded. The data were produced by immunoSEQ multiplex PCR, yet TCRdb's version contains in-frame clones alone and is incomplete. Of about 2 million clones listed, less than 95% are singletons. With regard to this clone: No antigen is known for it.

The specimen sequenced was naive CD8+ T cells sorted from blood. The TCR was taken from a man between 18 and 35 years old in good health.

CDR3 loop: CASSLGGMPYEQYF. The CDR3 DNA reads as TGTGCCAGCAGCTTAGGGGGCATGCCCTACGAGCAGTACTTC. The chain is built from TRBV7-9 and TRBJ2-7; the D gene is possibly TRBD1 (5 bases). There are 14 residues in the CDR3. The V and J ends lost 1 base and 2 bases respectively, with 9 bases between them. Germline-derived CDR1 and CDR2 are SEHNR and FQNEAQ (reference sequence).